These T cell receptor beta chains were read from a single sample in a study of blood T cells in healthy people across ages. TCRdb reanalysed the 5' RACE reads using MiXCR and keeps one entry per CDR3 protein. There are fewer than 900,000 distinct CDR3 sequences in the sample; 40% to 45% occur only once, and more than 20% lies in the top ten. The sample comprised blood. The receptors were gathered from a woman in her sixties in good health. Each CDR3 is given with its conserved first and last residue. A D gene is named only where the DNA matches it firmly. Clone size is shown for a subset of rows, as once, few, many or a class of expanded clone.

d_gene: TRBD2
abundance: .
j_gene: TRBJ2-1
v_gene: TRBV10-3
CDR3aa: CATAGGENEQFF
CDR3nt: TGTGCCACAGCGGGAGGGGAAAATGAGCAGTTCTTC

d_gene: .
abundance: .
j_gene: TRBJ2-4
v_gene: TRBV6-6
CDR3aa: CASSPAVAKNIQYF
CDR3nt: TGTGCCAGCAGCCCAGCGGTAGCCAAAAACATTCAGTACTTC

d_gene: TRBD1
abundance: few
j_gene: TRBJ2-7
v_gene: TRBV5-1
CDR3aa: CASSLGRTGIPYEQYF
CDR3nt: TGCGCCAGCAGCTTGGGGAGGACAGGGATTCCCTACGAGCAGTACTTC

d_gene: TRBD1
abundance: .
j_gene: TRBJ1-1
v_gene: TRBV12-3/TRBV12-4
CDR3aa: CASSLGGTASEAFF
CDR3nt: TGTGCCAGCAGTTTAGGAGGGACAGCCTCTGAAGCTTTCTTT

d_gene: TRBD2
abundance: .
j_gene: TRBJ2-3
v_gene: TRBV28
CDR3aa: CASSFRLAGDSTDTQYF
CDR3nt: TGTGCCAGCAGTTTCCGACTAGCGGGAGACAGCACAGATACGCAGTATTTT

d_gene: TRBD2
abundance: .
j_gene: TRBJ2-7
v_gene: TRBV2
CDR3aa: CASSGLAGAGEQYF
CDR3nt: TGTGCCAGCAGCGGACTAGCGGGAGCTGGCGAGCAGTACTTC

d_gene: .
abundance: few
j_gene: TRBJ2-3
v_gene: TRBV5-1
CDR3aa: CASRDPLRGPADTQYF
CDR3nt: TGCGCCAGCAGGGACCCTCTGCGGGGACCAGCAGATACGCAGTATTTT

d_gene: .
abundance: .
j_gene: TRBJ2-3
v_gene: TRBV7-2
CDR3aa: CASGYPKDSLSTDTQYF
CDR3nt: TGTGCCAGCGGCTACCCGAAGGACAGCCTGAGCACAGATACGCAGTATTTT

d_gene: TRBD1
abundance: once
j_gene: TRBJ1-2
v_gene: TRBV6-1
CDR3aa: CASSEVGGQGATYGYTF
CDR3nt: TGTGCCAGCAGTGAAGTTGGAGGACAGGGGGCCACCTATGGCTACACCTTC

d_gene: TRBD1
abundance: .
j_gene: TRBJ2-2
v_gene: TRBV5-1
CDR3aa: CASSAWTGGGTGELFF
CDR3nt: TGCGCCAGCAGCGCCTGGACAGGGGGAGGCACCGGGGAGCTGTTTTTT

d_gene: TRBD1
abundance: .
j_gene: TRBJ2-1
v_gene: TRBV2
CDR3aa: CASSGDRGGYNEQFF
CDR3nt: TGTGCCAGCAGTGGGGACAGGGGGGGGTACAATGAGCAGTTCTTC

d_gene: TRBD2
abundance: few
j_gene: TRBJ2-3
v_gene: TRBV20-1
CDR3aa: CSARAGSGITDTQYF
CDR3nt: TGCAGTGCTAGGGCGGGTAGCGGGATCACAGATACGCAGTATTTT

d_gene: .
abundance: .
j_gene: TRBJ2-7
v_gene: TRBV10-3
CDR3aa: CAISGDPYEQYF
CDR3nt: TGTGCCATCAGTGGGGACCCCTACGAGCAGTACTTC

d_gene: .
abundance: .
j_gene: TRBJ2-5
v_gene: TRBV5-4
CDR3aa: CASRNGGGLGLLETQYF
CDR3nt: TGTGCCAGCAGGAATGGGGGGGGCCTGGGCCTTTTGGAGACCCAGTACTTC

d_gene: .
abundance: .
j_gene: TRBJ2-7
v_gene: TRBV27
CDR3aa: CVSSLIRSGGEQYF
CDR3nt: TGTGTCAGCAGTCTAATCAGATCCGGCGGCGAGCAGTACTTC

d_gene: TRBD2
abundance: .
j_gene: TRBJ2-3
v_gene: TRBV2
CDR3aa: CASSWRERSTDTQYF
CDR3nt: TGTGCCAGCAGTTGGCGGGAGCGTAGCACAGATACGCAGTATTTT

d_gene: .
abundance: .
j_gene: TRBJ1-2
v_gene: TRBV7-3
CDR3aa: CASSRGQPDSGYTF
CDR3nt: TGTGCCAGCAGCCGCGGACAGCCGGATTCCGGCTACACCTTC

d_gene: .
abundance: once
j_gene: TRBJ2-6
v_gene: TRBV20-1
CDR3aa: CSARGDSDYSGANVLTF
CDR3nt: TGCAGCGCGCGGGGAGACAGCGACTACTCTGGGGCCAACGTCCTGACTTTC

d_gene: TRBD1
abundance: .
j_gene: TRBJ2-7
v_gene: TRBV6-1
CDR3aa: CARETGAESYEQYF
CDR3nt: TGTGCCAGAGAAACAGGGGCGGAATCCTACGAGCAGTACTTC

d_gene: TRBD1
abundance: .
j_gene: TRBJ2-7
v_gene: TRBV7-9
CDR3aa: CASSLAPGQGVFYEQYF
CDR3nt: TGTGCCAGCAGCTTGGCCCCGGGACAGGGAGTTTTCTACGAGCAGTACTTC

d_gene: TRBD1
abundance: .
j_gene: TRBJ1-1
v_gene: TRBV6-2/TRBV6-3
CDR3aa: CASTVPQGVEAFF
CDR3nt: TGTGCCAGCACTGTTCCACAGGGGGTTGAAGCTTTCTTT

d_gene: TRBD2
abundance: many
j_gene: TRBJ2-7
v_gene: TRBV5-1
CDR3aa: CASSLMGLGGTHEQYF
CDR3nt: TGCGCCAGCAGCTTGATGGGACTAGGAGGAACCCACGAGCAGTACTTC

d_gene: .
abundance: .
j_gene: TRBJ2-7
v_gene: TRBV20-1
CDR3aa: CSVAPWDSSYEQYF
CDR3nt: TGCAGTGTGGCACCTTGGGACTCCAGCTACGAGCAGTACTTC

d_gene: .
abundance: .
j_gene: TRBJ2-7
v_gene: TRBV7-9
CDR3aa: CASSLDGAVWAEQYF
CDR3nt: TGTGCCAGCAGTTTAGATGGGGCTGTTTGGGCCGAGCAGTACTTC

d_gene: TRBD1
abundance: .
j_gene: TRBJ2-7
v_gene: TRBV28
CDR3aa: CASSLLRDSREQYF
CDR3nt: TGTGCCAGCAGTCTACTCCGGGACAGTAGGGAGCAGTACTTC

d_gene: TRBD1
abundance: .
j_gene: TRBJ1-1
v_gene: TRBV28
CDR3aa: CASSLGGTDVVTEAFF
CDR3nt: TGTGCCAGCAGTTTAGGTGGGACAGACGTTGTCACTGAAGCTTTCTTT

d_gene: TRBD1
abundance: few
j_gene: TRBJ1-2
v_gene: TRBV5-1
CDR3aa: CASSAETGSGYTF
CDR3nt: TGCGCCAGCAGCGCCGAGACAGGGAGCGGCTACACCTTC

d_gene: TRBD1
abundance: .
j_gene: TRBJ1-4
v_gene: TRBV20-1
CDR3aa: CSAADRNEKLFF
CDR3nt: TGCAGTGCTGCGGACAGGAATGAAAAACTGTTTTTT

d_gene: .
abundance: .
j_gene: TRBJ1-6
v_gene: TRBV6-5
CDR3aa: CASSSTEGRNSPLHF
CDR3nt: TGTGCCAGCAGTTCAACGGAGGGGCGGAATTCACCCCTCCACTTT

d_gene: TRBD2
abundance: .
j_gene: TRBJ2-7
v_gene: TRBV9
CDR3aa: CASSDRGLADEQYF
CDR3nt: TGTGCCAGCAGCGATCGGGGACTAGCGGACGAGCAGTACTTC

d_gene: TRBD2
abundance: .
j_gene: TRBJ2-1
v_gene: TRBV4-2
CDR3aa: CASSQDTAAGVADEQFF
CDR3nt: TGTGCCAGCAGCCAAGATACCGCGGCGGGAGTTGCCGATGAGCAGTTCTTC

d_gene: TRBD2
abundance: .
j_gene: TRBJ2-1
v_gene: TRBV5-6
CDR3aa: CASSLTLAGKFF
CDR3nt: TGTGCCAGCAGCCTGACACTAGCGGGGAAGTTCTTC

d_gene: .
abundance: .
j_gene: TRBJ1-5
v_gene: TRBV2
CDR3aa: CASRKFVGQTSYSNQPQHF
CDR3nt: TGTGCCAGCAGAAAATTCGTAGGACAAACTTCATATAGCAATCAGCCCCAGCATTTT

d_gene: .
abundance: once
j_gene: TRBJ1-1
v_gene: TRBV9
CDR3aa: CASSVDKGMNTEAFF
CDR3nt: TGTGCCAGCAGCGTAGATAAGGGGATGAACACTGAAGCTTTCTTT

d_gene: .
abundance: once
j_gene: TRBJ2-5
v_gene: TRBV7-3
CDR3aa: CASSFDRRETQYF
CDR3nt: TGTGCCAGCAGCTTCGACCGGAGAGAGACCCAGTACTTC

d_gene: .
abundance: few
j_gene: TRBJ1-2
v_gene: TRBV30
CDR3aa: CAWSPRTEGYTF
CDR3nt: TGTGCCTGGAGTCCAAGGACAGAAGGCTACACCTTC

d_gene: TRBD2
abundance: .
j_gene: TRBJ2-5
v_gene: TRBV9
CDR3aa: CASSPSGRRYNEQYF
CDR3nt: TGTGCCAGCAGCCCGAGCGGGAGGAGGTACAATGAGCAGTACTTC

d_gene: TRBD2
abundance: .
j_gene: TRBJ2-2
v_gene: TRBV7-3
CDR3aa: CASSPQGGGITGELFF
CDR3nt: TGTGCCAGCAGTCCCCAGGGCGGGGGTATCACCGGGGAGCTGTTTTTT

d_gene: TRBD2
abundance: .
j_gene: TRBJ2-7
v_gene: TRBV20-1
CDR3aa: CSATRLAGSHEQYF
CDR3nt: TGCAGTGCCACCCGACTAGCGGGGTCCCACGAGCAGTACTTC

d_gene: TRBD2
abundance: .
j_gene: TRBJ2-7
v_gene: TRBV11-2
CDR3aa: CASSFGLAASYEQYF
CDR3nt: TGTGCCAGCAGTTTTGGACTAGCGGCCTCCTACGAGCAGTACTTC